Described below is a single T cell receptor beta chain sequence and its context. Its antigen is currently unknown. The entry originates in a study of T cells in Graves' hyperthyroidism and ophthalmopathy. At the level of the study: Once the initial diagnosis was made, peripheral blood was obtained before any treatment. General study results and limits: Most thyroid clonotypes with frequency above 0.001 were detected in blood. Ophthalmopathy was predicted by the model a median of approximately 6 months ahead of onset.

The CDR3 loop spans 13 amino acids. Trimming took off 8 bases at V and 8 bases at J, with 18 bases between the two ends. Extraction of PBMCs used about 9.2 ml of fresh peripheral blood. Using RNA transcripts as the source, TCR beta CDR3 regions were amplified. During a first-round RT-PCR of the TCR CDR3, the HTBI primer set was used. TCRdb processed the multiplex PCR reads anew with MiXCR; each CDR3 protein has one entry. The repertoire consists of hundreds of thousands of distinct CDR3 sequences, with about 17% occurring once and the leading ten covering about 3.8%. The chain couples TRBV12-3 or TRBV12-4 to TRBJ1-2, with a tentative D call TRBD1 (5 bases). The source is a woman younger than 45 with Graves' hyperthyroidism. Sequencing was done on a sample of blood. DNA for the CDR3: TGTGCCAGCTCGACTAGGGGAGGGGAGGGCTACACCTTC. Translated, it gives CASSTRGGEGYTF.